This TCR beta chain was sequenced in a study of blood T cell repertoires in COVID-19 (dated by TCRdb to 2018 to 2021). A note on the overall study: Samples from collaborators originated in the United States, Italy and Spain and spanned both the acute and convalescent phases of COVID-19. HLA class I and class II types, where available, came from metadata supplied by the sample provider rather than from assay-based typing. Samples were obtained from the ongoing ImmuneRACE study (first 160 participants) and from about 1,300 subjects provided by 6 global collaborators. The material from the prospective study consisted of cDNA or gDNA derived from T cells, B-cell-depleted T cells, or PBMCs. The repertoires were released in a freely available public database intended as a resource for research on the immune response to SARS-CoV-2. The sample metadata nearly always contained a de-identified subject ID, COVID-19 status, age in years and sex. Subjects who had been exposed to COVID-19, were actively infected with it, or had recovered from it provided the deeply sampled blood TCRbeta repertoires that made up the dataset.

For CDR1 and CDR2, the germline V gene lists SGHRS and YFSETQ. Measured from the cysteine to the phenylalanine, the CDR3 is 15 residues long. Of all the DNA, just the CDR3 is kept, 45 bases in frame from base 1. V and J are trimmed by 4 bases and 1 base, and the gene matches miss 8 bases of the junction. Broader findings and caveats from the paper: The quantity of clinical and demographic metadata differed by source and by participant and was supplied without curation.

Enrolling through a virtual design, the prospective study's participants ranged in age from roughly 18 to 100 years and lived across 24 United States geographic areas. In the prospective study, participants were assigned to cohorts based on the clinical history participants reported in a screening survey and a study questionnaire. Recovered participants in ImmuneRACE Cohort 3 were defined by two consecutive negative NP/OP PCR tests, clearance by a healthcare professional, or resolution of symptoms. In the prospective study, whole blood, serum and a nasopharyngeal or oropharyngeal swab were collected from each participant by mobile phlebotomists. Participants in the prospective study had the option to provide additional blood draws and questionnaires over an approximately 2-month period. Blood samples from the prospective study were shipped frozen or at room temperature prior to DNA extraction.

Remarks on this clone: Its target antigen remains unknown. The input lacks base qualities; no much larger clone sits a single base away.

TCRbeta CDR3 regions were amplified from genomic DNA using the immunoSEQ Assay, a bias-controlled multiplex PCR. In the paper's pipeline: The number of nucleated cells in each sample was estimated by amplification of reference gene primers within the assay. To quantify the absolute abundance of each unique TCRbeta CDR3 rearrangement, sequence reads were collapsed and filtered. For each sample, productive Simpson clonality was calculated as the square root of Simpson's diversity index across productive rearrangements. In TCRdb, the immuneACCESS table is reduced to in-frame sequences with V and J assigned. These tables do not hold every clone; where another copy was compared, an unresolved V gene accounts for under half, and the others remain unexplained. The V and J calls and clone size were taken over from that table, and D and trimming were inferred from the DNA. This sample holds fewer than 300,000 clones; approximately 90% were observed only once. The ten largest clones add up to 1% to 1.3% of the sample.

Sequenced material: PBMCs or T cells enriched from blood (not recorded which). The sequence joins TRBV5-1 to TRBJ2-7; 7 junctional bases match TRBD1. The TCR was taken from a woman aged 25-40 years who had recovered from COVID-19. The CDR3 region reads CASSPEPGQSYEQYF. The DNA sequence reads TGCGCCAGCAGCCCCGAACCGGGACAGTCCTACGAGCAGTACTTC.